This T cell receptor (beta chain) came from a study of blood T cells in healthy people across ages. Drawn from each donor were 8.5 to 10 milliliters of peripheral blood. At least 6.5 million PBMCs were isolated per sample. Germline CDR1 LNHNV, CDR2 YYDKDF (reference sequence). V gave up 3 bases and J gave up 4 bases, with 10 bases separating them. The CDR3 totals 14 residues. Many counts were recorded for this clonotype. For the second PCR, which ran for about 6 to 11 cycles, a sample-barcoded 5' primer and a J-beta primer mix were used. Each CDR3 protein is one row after TCRdb ran MiXCR on the 5' RACE reads. The table includes some 710,000 distinct CDR3 sequences, around half detected once.

The sequenced sample consisted of blood. This clonotype was obtained from a man at least 80 years old in good health. The V and J genes are TRBV15 and TRBJ2-1; D not resolved. Here the CDR3 reads CATSSGDNYNEQFF. The DNA for the CDR3 is TGTGCCACCAGCAGCGGTGACAATTACAATGAGCAGTTCTTC.